This T cell receptor beta chain was profiled in a study of T cell responses to AZD1222 COVID-19 vaccine. The CDR3 consists of 16 residues. CDR1 SGHNT and CDR2 YYREEE come from the germline V gene (reference sequence). J lost 0 bases, V lost 0 bases, and 3 bases had no gene match. Overall study results and limits: The study reported that nearly half of spike-specific TCRs target unmutated variant regions.

Repertoires were generated with immunoSEQ multiplex PCR, while TCRdb's copy carries only in-frame clones and drops some. The data contain tens of thousands of clones, about 80% of them singletons. In regard to this clone: The antigen remains unidentified.

This TCR was recovered from an adult who received the AZD1222 COVID-19 vaccine. The chain employs TRBV5-4 and TRBJ2-1, with 7 bases fitting TRBD1. Source: peripheral blood, taken 28 days after the second AZD1222 dose. This CDR3 reads CASSLGSGGSYNEQFF. In DNA, the CDR3 is TGTGCCAGCAGCTTGGGATCAGGGGGCTCCTACAATGAGCAGTTCTTC.